Below, 31 T cell receptor beta chains from the same sample are listed, as sequenced in a study of blood T cell repertoires in COVID-19. Assay: immunoSEQ multiplex PCR; the TCRdb copy retains only in-frame clones and omits some. Here the sample spans approximately 160,000 clones, approximately 83% being singletons. The sample was peripheral blood. The receptors were sampled from an elderly woman with active or convalescent COVID-19.

The chain carries TRBV6-5 and TRBJ1-2, with 8 bases that match TRBD1. The CDR3 length is 16 residues. The V gene's germline CDR1 is MNHEY and CDR2 SVGAGI. V lost 0 bases to trimming and J lost 2 bases; unmatched junction nucleotides: 5. CDR3 sequence: CASSYSGTGVNYGYTF. CDR3 nucleotide sequence: TGTGCCAGCAGTTACTCGGGGACAGGCGTAAACTATGGCTACACCTTC.

The chain combines TRBV7-2 with TRBJ1-6, with 10 nucleotides matching TRBD1. Germline lookup yields CDR1 SGHTA and CDR2 FQGNSA. The trim removed 3 bases at V and 8 bases at J, leaving 7 bases unmatched. The CDR3 is 16 amino acids. The CDR3 reads CASSFSTGGRYSPLHF. CDR3 DNA: TGTGCCAGCAGCTTCTCGACAGGGGGCAGGTATTCACCCCTCCACTTT.

This chain links TRBV6-5 with TRBJ2-1, with 11 bases that match TRBD2. This CDR3 comprises 15 residues. The V and J ends lost 6 bases and 8 bases, in that order; junction bases with no gene match: 9. Germline V gene data show CDR1 as MNHEY and CDR2 as SVGAGI. The CDR3 reads CASRPTSGTGYEQFF. DNA for the CDR3: TGTGCCAGCAGGCCGACTAGCGGGACTGGCTATGAGCAGTTCTTC.

The chain couples TRBV3-1 (or the pseudogene TRBV3-2) to TRBJ1-2; D is perhaps TRBD1 (6 bases). The germline V and J ends were trimmed by 4 bases and 6 bases, with 21 bases remaining between them. Germline values: CDR1 LGHDT, CDR2 YNNKEL (reference sequence). The CDR3 contains 16 residues. CDR3 sequence: CASSLRTDSTKHGYTF. CDR3 coding DNA: TGTGCCAGCAGCCTGAGGACAGACTCCACAAAACATGGCTACACCTTC.

In DNA form, the CDR3 reads TGCGCCAGCAGCCCCACGGACCAGGGATCTGGAAACACCATATATTTT. It specifies CASSPTDQGSGNTIYF. The chain couples TRBV5-1 to TRBJ1-3; maybe TRBD1 (5 bases). The CDR3 runs 16 residues. Trimming stripped 4 bases from V and 1 base from J, with 15 bases between. Looked up from germline, CDR1 is SGHRS and CDR2 is YFSETQ.

The CDR3 reads CASSPRGAGGPTDTQYF. The CDR3 DNA reads TGTGCCAGCTCACCGAGGGGAGCGGGGGGGCCCACAGATACGCAGTATTTT. The V call is TRBV18, the J call TRBJ2-3; 10 nucleotides align to TRBD2. CDR1 and CDR2 from the germline V gene are KGHSH and LQKENI. This CDR3 is built from 17 residues. J was trimmed by 2 bases and V by 3 bases; bases with no gene match: 8.

This clone showed up just a few times. The gene calls are TRBV30 and TRBJ2-5; 14 bases are a match to TRBD2. Germline CDR1 GTSNPN, CDR2 SVGIG (reference sequence). Trimming at V came to 1 base and at J to 1 base, leaving 2 bases not matched to a gene. The CDR3 runs to 16 residues. The CDR3 nucleotides are TGTGCCTGGAGTGGACTAGCGGGGGGGGCCCAAGAGACCCAGTACTTC. Translating gives CAWSGLAGGAQETQYF.

This clone was observed many times. This rearrangement joins TRBV3-1 (or the pseudogene TRBV3-2) to TRBJ2-7; tentative D call: TRBD2 (5 bases). Germline V gene data show CDR1 as LGHDT and CDR2 as YNNKEL (reference sequence). Trimming removed 2 bases from V and 3 bases from J, with 11 bases in between. This CDR3 region has 14 residues. CDR3: CASSQQPLGYEQYF. The CDR3 DNA reads TGTGCCAGCAGCCAACAGCCACTAGGCTACGAGCAGTACTTC.

This clone has just a few counts. This rearrangement joins TRBV7-2 to TRBJ1-5; no definite D call. Germline CDR1 and CDR2: SGHTA and FQGNSA. The CDR3 runs to 13 residues. V was cut by 2 bases and J by 1 base, with 3 bases left in between. The CDR3 sequence is CASSLSSNQPQHF. The CDR3 coding sequence is TGTGCCAGCAGCTTATCAAGCAATCAGCCCCAGCATTTT.

This clone showed up just once. The chain carries TRBV7-3 and TRBJ1-2; the match to TRBD1 covers 7 bases. The J segment lost 6 bases and the V segment lost 1 base, leaving 2 bases of the junction unmatched. This CDR3 spans 13 amino acids. CDR1 SGHTA and CDR2 FQGTGA come from the germline V gene. The CDR3 DNA is TGTGCCAGCAGCTTAAGCAGGGGGAATGGCTACACCTTC. Amino acid sequence: CASSLSRGNGYTF.

This clone was seen once. J is TRBJ1-4 and V is TRBV5-1, with D hard to call. Germline lookup yields CDR1 SGHRS and CDR2 YFSETQ. The CDR3 runs 15 residues. Trimming pared 4 bases from V and 0 bases from J, leaving 10 bases between. In DNA form, the CDR3 reads TGCGCCAGCAGCGCAGGCCTTGCAACTAATGAAAAACTGTTTTTT. Protein product: CASSAGLATNEKLFF.

In its sample, this clone was seen a few times. The chain joins TRBV6-1 to TRBJ2-6; TRBD1 is a possible D gene (5 bases). V was shortened by 2 bases and J by 4 bases, with 12 bases between the two germline ends. In germline, CDR1 is MNHNS, CDR2 SASEGT. CDR3 length: 16 residues. DNA for the CDR3: TGTGCCAGCAGTGAATCGGCAGGGCTCGGGGCCAACGTCCTGACTTTC. Encoded protein: CASSESAGLGANVLTF.

This sequence joins TRBV30 and TRBJ1-2; no firm D call. Germline CDR1 is GTSNPN and CDR2 is SVGIG (reference sequence). With 1 base removed from V and 8 bases from J, the gap between germline ends came to 11 bases. The CDR3 consists of 12 residues. CDR3 nucleotide sequence: TGTGCCTGGAGTGAGGCAGGTGGAGGCTACACCTTC. Its translation is CAWSEAGGGYTF. Full variable domain (missing parts from reference TRBV30 and TRBJ1-2): SQTIHQWPATLVQPVGSPLSLECTVEGTSNPNLYWYRQAAGRGLQLLFYSVGIGQISSEVPQNLSASRPQDRQFILSSKKLLLSDSGFYLCAWSEAGGGYTFGSGTRLTVV.

The chain uses TRBV12-5 and TRBJ2-2; maybe TRBD1 (5 bases). The CDR3 runs to 15 residues. CDR1 is LGHNT, CDR2 FRNRAP, per germline. Trimming shortened V by 2 bases and J by 4 bases, and 11 bases separated the two germline ends. Here the CDR3 DNA reads TGTGCTAGTGGTTTGCAGGGAATCAGCACCGGGGAGCTGTTTTTT. Amino acid sequence: CASGLQGISTGELFF.

The chain links TRBV10-2 to TRBJ1-2; D might be TRBD1 (5 bases). This CDR3 comprises 15 residues. Germline V gene data show CDR1 as WSHSY and CDR2 as SAAADI. V lost 5 bases to trimming and J lost 7 bases, with 20 bases between them. DNA for the CDR3: TGCGCCAGCAGTTCCAATACCCCGGGGGTCGGTGGCTACACCTTC. Translating it yields CASSSNTPGVGGYTF.

In this sample, this clone turned up a few times. The CDR3 DNA follows: TGTGCCAGCAGCCAAGACGGGAAACCGGCGGAGGCTTTCTTT. Its translation is CASSQDGKPAEAFF. This rearrangement joins TRBV3-1 (or the pseudogene TRBV3-2) to TRBJ1-1; D gene ambiguous. The CDR3 covers 14 residues. Germline CDR1 LGHDT, CDR2 YNNKEL (reference sequence). Deletions cut 0 bases from V and 11 bases from J, with 16 bases between.

V and J are TRBV7-2 and TRBJ2-7; D gene ambiguous. Germline-derived CDR1 and CDR2 are SGHTA and FQGNSA. V lost 2 bases, J lost 0 bases, and 11 bases lay in between. The CDR3 consists of 15 residues. The CDR3 here is CASSLFGQSSYEQYF. CDR3 DNA: TGTGCCAGCAGCTTATTTGGGCAGAGCTCCTACGAGCAGTACTTC. The whole variable domain, filled in from reference TRBV7-2 and TRBJ2-7, reads GAGVSQSPSNKVTEKGKDVELRCDPISGHTALYWYRQSLGQGLEFLIYFQGNSAPDKSGLPSDRFSAERTGGSVSTLTIQRTQQEDSAVYLCASSLFGQSSYEQYFGPGTRLTVT.

V usage is TRBV11-2 and J usage is TRBJ2-7, with TRBD2 as a possible D gene (6 bases). The V gene lost 5 bases and the J gene lost 0 bases, with 11 bases spanning the gap. The CDR3 sequence is 14 residues long. CDR1 and CDR2 from the germline V gene are SGHAT and FQNNGV. CDR3 region: CASSPGTSSYEQYF. The CDR3 DNA is TGTGCCAGCAGCCCCGGGACTTCCTCCTACGAGCAGTACTTC.

The rearrangement joins TRBV4-3 to TRBJ2-3; 9 bases are shared with TRBD2. The V gene end was trimmed by 5 bases and the J gene end by 5 bases; junction bases not matched to a gene: 5. Germline V gene lookup returns CDR1 LGHNA and CDR2 YSLEER. CDR3 size: 14 residues. The CDR3 protein is CASSARLAVDTQYF. The CDR3 coding sequence is TGCGCCAGCAGCGCCCGACTAGCGGTAGATACGCAGTATTTT.

V gene TRBV24-1 combines with J gene TRBJ1-5; D possibly corresponds to TRBD1 (5 bases). The CDR3 consists of 13 residues. With 5 bases removed from V and 3 bases from J, the gap between germline ends came to 7 bases. Germline loops: CDR1 KGHDR, CDR2 SFDVKD. The CDR3 protein is CATSVGPNQPQHF. DNA of the CDR3: TGTGCCACCAGTGTGGGGCCCAATCAGCCCCAGCATTTT.

V and J are TRBV15 and TRBJ1-4, with D possibly being TRBD1 (5 bases). This CDR3 comprises 13 residues. The V end lost 3 bases, the J end lost 6 bases, and 8 bases lay between the germline ends. Germline CDR1 LNHNV, CDR2 YYDKDF (reference sequence). CDR3 loop: CATSRGLDEKLFF. The CDR3 DNA is TGTGCCACCAGCAGGGGGCTGGATGAAAAACTGTTTTTT. The entire variable domain, with the rest obtained from reference TRBV15 and TRBJ1-4, is as follows: DAMVIQNPRYQVTQFGKPVTLSCSQTLNHNVMYWYQQKSSQAPKLLFHYYDKDFNNEADTPDNFQSRRPNTSFCFLDIRSPGLGDTAMYLCATSRGLDEKLFFGSGTQLSVL.

In this sample, this clone turned up many times. The V gene is TRBV5-4, the J gene TRBJ2-2; D is uncertain. Germline V CDR1 and CDR2: SGHNT, YYREEE (reference sequence). V lost 0 bases, J lost 7 bases, and 7 bases lay in between. The CDR3 runs to 13 residues. CDR3 loop: CASSLDGGGELFF. CDR3 in DNA: TGTGCCAGCAGCTTGGACGGTGGCGGGGAGCTGTTTTTT.

This clone has a single count. The gene calls are TRBV6-6 and TRBJ2-3, with a tentative D call TRBD2 (5 bases). Germline CDR1 and CDR2: MNHNY and SVGAGI (reference sequence). The CDR3 totals 16 residues. V was trimmed by 2 bases and J by 4 bases, leaving 16 bases between them. The CDR3 sequence: CASSYGRGRSADTQYF. In DNA, the CDR3 is TGTGCCAGCAGTTACGGTCGGGGTAGGAGCGCAGATACGCAGTATTTT.

J is TRBJ1-1 and V is TRBV11-3; the D gene is possibly TRBD1 (6 bases). This CDR3 is built from 16 residues. V was trimmed by 0 bases and J by 6 bases, leaving 17 bases between them. Looked up from germline, CDR1 is SGHNT and CDR2 is YENEEA. The CDR3 sequence is CASSLEGGGRIPEAFF. The CDR3 DNA is TGTGCCAGCAGCTTAGAGGGAGGGGGGCGGATCCCTGAAGCTTTCTTT.

This chain connects TRBV12-3 or TRBV12-4 to TRBJ2-2; D is uncertain. V lost 2 bases, J lost 7 bases, and 5 bases lay in between. The CDR3 is 12 residues long. CDR3 nucleotides: TGTGCCAGCAGTTTATCCGGCGGGGAGCTGTTTTTT. Protein product: CASSLSGGELFF.

This sequence joins TRBV27 and TRBJ2-6; D call uncertain. V was cut by 5 bases and J by 0 bases, with 11 bases left in between. The CDR3 covers 16 residues. The V gene's germline CDR1 is MNHEY and CDR2 SMNVEV (reference sequence). CDR3 amino acids: CASSPTLGSGANVLTF. CDR3 coding DNA: TGTGCCAGCAGTCCAACCCTAGGCTCTGGGGCCAACGTCCTGACTTTC. Complete variable domain (other parts from reference TRBV27 and TRBJ2-6): EAQVTQNPRYLITVTGKKLTVTCSQNMNHEYMSWYRQDPGLGLRQIYYSMNVEVTDKGDVPEGYKVSRKEKRNFPLILESPSPNQTSLYFCASSPTLGSGANVLTFGAGSRLTVL.

The CDR3 DNA reads TGTGCCAGCAGCGTATTGCAAGAGGGTGAAGCTTTCTTT. Its translation: CASSVLQEGEAFF. V is TRBV9 and J is TRBJ1-1; D uncertain. The length of the CDR3 is 13 residues. Germline V lookup: CDR1 SGDLS, CDR2 YYNGEE. The V gene lost 1 base and the J gene lost 7 bases, with 11 bases spanning the gap.

This rearrangement joins TRBV18 to TRBJ2-1, with 12 bases aligning to TRBD1. V was pared by 6 bases and J by 8 bases, with 8 bases of the junction left unmatched. In germline, CDR1 is KGHSH, CDR2 LQKENI. This CDR3 spans 15 amino acids. Written as DNA, the CDR3 is TGTGCCAGCTCGAACCCCGGGACAGGGGGCCATGAGCAGTTCTTC. Translation: CASSNPGTGGHEQFF.

This chain connects TRBV19 to TRBJ2-5, with D tentatively TRBD1 (6 bases). CDR3 length equals 14 residues. V dropped 5 bases and J dropped 5 bases, with 15 bases sitting between them. CDR1 is LNHDA, CDR2 SQIVND, per germline (reference sequence). DNA for the CDR3: TGTGCCAGTAGTGGACGAACAGGGAAGGAGACCCAGTACTTC. This translates into CASSGRTGKETQYF.

This clone has a single count. This specimen includes other DNA sequences encoding the same CDR3. J is TRBJ1-1 and V is TRBV11-3; D unresolved. Trimming pared 1 base from V and 0 bases from J, leaving 3 bases between. This CDR3 has 13 residues. Germline lookup yields CDR1 SGHNT and CDR2 YENEEA. The CDR3 spells CASSLGVNTEAFF. The CDR3 DNA sequence: TGTGCCAGCAGCTTAGGAGTGAACACTGAAGCTTTCTTT.

The chain couples TRBV14 to TRBJ1-6, with TRBD1 matching over 7 bases. V lost 4 bases to trimming and J lost 5 bases; unmatched junction nucleotides: 8. In germline, CDR1 is SGHDN, CDR2 FVKESK. The CDR3 spans 16 residues. CDR3 sequence: CASSPKGAGNNSPLHF. The CDR3 nucleotides read TGTGCCAGCAGCCCTAAGGGGGCGGGGAATAATTCACCCCTCCACTTT.